This T cell receptor (beta chain) was documented in a study of blood T cells in healthy people across ages (dated by TCRdb to about 2015). In the study overall: Template switching captured roughly one uniquely barcoded TCR beta cDNA molecule per two T cells in model experiments. To track age-related changes in TCR beta repertoire diversity, the study relied on deep sequencing normalized with unique cDNA molecular identifiers. Four age groups were formed from the donors: young (average 16 years), middle-aged (approximately 39), aged (around 62) and long-lived (more than 75). Using the same blood draw, the study looked at two additional independent replicas of 1 million unique cDNA reads for two donors, one aged 18 to 30 and the other aged 80 or older.

Results and caveats for the whole study, not just this receptor: Observed TCR beta diversity per million T cells fell roughly linearly with age, and a significant reduction was already apparent by age around 40. Because donor CMV infection status was unknown, age-related changes in expanded clonotypes were potentially confounded. Observed TCR beta diversity correlated strongly with the percentage of naive T cells measured by flow cytometry. Estimates of total diversity based on one million sequenced T cells were considered lower bounds and underestimates. Because profiling used bulk unsorted PBMCs, naive and antigen-experienced compartments could not be compared conclusively. Compared with the aged group, the long-lived group had more naive CD4+ T cells, fewer expanded clones and increased TCR diversity, suggesting age selection.

Donors were 40 or so systemically healthy Caucasian individuals from Russia aged roughly 6 to 95 years. Each donor gave 8 to 10 milliliters of peripheral blood, drawn into EDTA-treated Vacutainer tubes. Ficoll-Paque density-gradient centrifugation was used to isolate PBMCs, with at least 6 million obtained per sample. Total RNA was extracted from PBMCs with Trizol reagent, with at least 6 micrograms obtained per sample. Naive CD45RAhigh/CD27high T cell percentages were measured by flow cytometry on a PBMC aliquot from every donor. From the cysteine through the phenylalanine, the CDR3 covers 13 amino acids. CDR3 DNA is the only sequence kept; it has 39 bases, read in frame from the first base. Per the germline V gene, MGHDK is the CDR1 and SYGVNS is the CDR2. V lost 2 bases and J lost 5 bases; the stretch between them is 9 bases long. This clonotype has a handful of counts. No antigen is known for it. Nothing much larger sits one base from this clone, and base qualities are not available.

The library was obtained by 5' RACE. The sample was run on an Illumina HiSeq 2500. A second PCR of about 7 to 12 cycles was run with a J-beta primer mix and a sample-barcoded 5' primer. A template-switch 5' adaptor carrying 12 random nucleotides introduced a unique molecular identifier onto each TCR beta cDNA molecule. Each sample yielded at least 3 million CDR3-containing paired-end reads. First-strand cDNA was synthesized from all RNA with the Mint cDNA synthesis kit, primed by a TRBC-specific oligonucleotide. All cDNA was treated with uracil-DNA glycosylase and then went through a first 18-cycle PCR with the universal primers M1SS and BC2_uni_R. As for how the authors treated the data: For normalization, 1 million high-quality reads were randomly selected from each sample, with every read carrying a distinct molecular identifier. Reads with shared molecular identifiers were discarded instead of being binned into consensus sequences. MiTCR, run with a Q25 quality threshold and the strictest error-elimination algorithm, handled CDR3 identification, clonotype clustering and error correction. Lower-bound total TCR beta diversity was estimated with a nonparametric unseen species model using Euler transformation. In TCRdb, the public reads were trimmed at Q25 with fastp and aligned with MiXCR, with productive beta chains retained. Here each entry gathers all rows of one CDR3 protein and keeps the most common genes and DNA. The V and J calls reflect TCRdb's pipeline rather than the authors' work. A total of about 780,000 distinct CDR3 sequences appear in this sample, roughly 25% of them only once. Over 2.5% of the sample is held by the ten biggest clonotypes.

The same sample was also used in a study of T cells of mothers and their children. Looking at the second paper: The donors were nine systemically healthy Caucasian individuals, made up of three mothers and their six children. cDNA synthesis consumed the entire amount of extracted RNA, loaded at approximately 1.4 ug RNA in each 15 ul reaction. In the second PCR, sample barcodes and 2-4 random nucleotides were introduced via the M1S primer. Each mother yielded over 9 million TCR beta CDR3 reads and each child a few million reads. TCR recombination output is similarly shaped by thymic selection in related and unrelated pairs, with a minor effect exerted by inherited differences. Normalized repertoire overlap was always slightly but never significantly higher in related than unrelated mother-child pairs. Persistent microchimeric T cell clones were not detected, at a sensitivity of about 99 clones per million clonotypes. Deep NGS was used in the study to compare the TCR beta repertoires of mothers and children and to look for features that separate related mother-child pairs from unrelated individuals. The mean age was approximately 41 +/- 4 years for the mothers and 11 +/- 4 years for the children. After adapter ligation was performed with NEBNext reagents, the libraries were sequenced on an Illumina HiSeq 2000 with 100+100 nt paired-end reads. To prevent cross-contamination, the mother and child libraries were prepared a month apart and were sequenced in separate runs. Between about 500,000 and 2,100,000 distinct TCR beta clonotypes were identified per donor. Naive TCR beta clonotypes were estimated from low-frequency clonotypes matched to each donor's FACS-determined naive share, without sorting.

In this chain, TRBV25-1 is recombined with TRBJ2-5; 5 matching bases give a weak D call of TRBD2. Sequencing was carried out using blood. This sequence was found in a boy aged 5-17 years in good health. The CDR3 region reads CASSEPGWETQYF. The bases read TGTGCCAGCAGTGAACCGGGGTGGGAGACCCAGTACTTC.